This T cell receptor beta chain came from a study of vaccination and CD4 T cells after COVID-19. V lost 0 bases, J lost 7 bases, and 13 bases lay in between. Per the germline V gene, CDR1 is ENHRY and CDR2 is SYGVKD. CDR3 length: 15 residues. Indicated treatment: roughly ten-day PBMC culture with coronavirus spike peptide pools or control peptides (ViraFEST assay). This clonotype was detected only a few times. Its antigen is not identified. With the Oncomine TCR Beta short-read assay, DNA from cultured CD4+ T cells was sequenced. MiXCR, run by TCRdb on the PCR reads, gives a single entry per CDR3 protein. The sample yields over 10,000 distinct CDR3 sequences, roughly 60% seen once.

Sequencing was done on a sample of CD4+ T cells from blood, cultured in vitro. V is TRBV10-3 and J is TRBJ1-5; TRBD1 might be the D (6 bases). The TCR sequence derives from a human donor who had recovered from COVID-19. CDR3 region: CAISESGGEVQPQHF. Here the CDR3 DNA reads TGTGCCATCAGTGAGTCTGGGGGCGAAGTACAGCCCCAGCATTTT.